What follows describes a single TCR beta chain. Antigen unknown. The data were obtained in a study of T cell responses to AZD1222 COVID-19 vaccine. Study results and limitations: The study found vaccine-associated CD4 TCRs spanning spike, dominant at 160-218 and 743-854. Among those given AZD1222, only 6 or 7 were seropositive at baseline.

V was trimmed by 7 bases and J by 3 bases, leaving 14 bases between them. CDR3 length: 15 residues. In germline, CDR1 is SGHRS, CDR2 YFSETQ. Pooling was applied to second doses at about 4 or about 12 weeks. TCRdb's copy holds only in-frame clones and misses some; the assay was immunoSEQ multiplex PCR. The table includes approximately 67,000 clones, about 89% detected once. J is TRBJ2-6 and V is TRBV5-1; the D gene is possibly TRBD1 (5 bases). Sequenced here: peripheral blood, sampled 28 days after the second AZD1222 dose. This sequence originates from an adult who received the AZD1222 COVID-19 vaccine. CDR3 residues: CASRYGAVGANVLTF. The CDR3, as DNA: TGCGCCAGCCGCTATGGGGCCGTTGGGGCCAACGTCCTGACTTTC.